Shown below are 14 T cell receptor beta chains from a single sample sequenced in a study of CD4+ T cells in melanoma. The protocol was immunoSEQ multiplex PCR, while the TCRdb copy is restricted to in-frame clones and leaves out a portion. The sample comprises 55,000 or so clones, approximately 70% of which are singletons, and roughly 4.9% rests with the top ten. The sequencing sample was made of tumor tissue. The source is a human donor with melanoma.

In its sample, this clone was seen many times. This chain uses TRBV2 with TRBJ2-7; TRBD1 matches 10 bases. Germline CDR1 reads SNHLY; CDR2 reads FYNNEI. V shed 5 bases, J shed 5 bases, and the junction held 3 bases outside the gene matches. The length of the CDR3 is 13 residues. This CDR3 is CASSRDRGHEQYF. CDR3 nucleotide sequence: TGTGCCAGCAGTCGGGACAGGGGCCACGAGCAGTACTTC.

This clone is medium-sized (0.01 to 0.1%) in the sample. The rearrangement uses TRBV30 and TRBJ1-1; TRBD1 aligns across 9 bases. The CDR3 has 15 amino acids. V lost 2 bases and J lost 7; bases outside the gene matches: 11. Germline CDR1 GTSNPN, CDR2 SVGIG (reference sequence). The CDR3 nucleotides are TGTGCCTGGAGTCCGGGGACAGGGATCGTCGTTGAAGCTTTCTTT. It encodes CAWSPGTGIVVEAFF.

The chain uses TRBV28 and TRBJ1-2; TRBD1 aligns across 11 bases. The CDR3 totals 15 residues. Germline lookup yields CDR1 MDHEN and CDR2 SYDVKM. The junction had 7 bases not matched to a gene; V was cut back by 6 bases and J by 4 bases. The CDR3 loop reads CASSPRDRGTYGYTF. The CDR3, as DNA: TGTGCCAGCAGCCCCCGGGACAGGGGGACCTATGGCTACACCTTC.

The CDR3 sequence: CASSLRLGLSSGGNTGELFF. The CDR3 nucleotides are TGTGCCAGCAGCTTAAGACTGGGCCTATCTAGCGGGGGGAACACCGGGGAGCTGTTTTTT. The chain joins TRBV11-3 to TRBJ2-2; 10 nucleotides align to TRBD2. Germline V gives CDR1 SGHNT, CDR2 YENEEA. Trimming at V came to 2 bases and at J to 1 base, leaving 13 bases not matched to a gene. This CDR3 is built from 20 residues.

V is TRBV4-1 and J is TRBJ1-2; a weak D match, TRBD1 (5 bases). In germline, CDR1 is MGHRA, CDR2 YSYEKL. CDR3 size: 16 residues. V was cut by 1 base and J by 3 bases, with 15 bases left in between. CDR3 coding DNA: TGCGCCAGCAGCCAAGTGGGGGGAGGTAGCGACTATGGCTACACCTTC. Protein sequence: CASSQVGGGSDYGYTF.

This rearrangement joins TRBV10-3 to TRBJ1-4; a weak D match, TRBD1 (5 bases). This CDR3 contains 13 residues. The V end was cut by 4 bases, the J end by 8 bases, with 11 bases between. The germline gives CDR1 ENHRY, CDR2 SYGVKD. The CDR3, as DNA: TGTGCCATCAGTGTAGAGGGGCACGAAAAACTGTTTTTT. It yields the protein CAISVEGHEKLFF.

This rearrangement joins TRBV4-3 to TRBJ1-4; 9 bases are shared with TRBD1. This CDR3 is 11 amino acids long. V trimming: 4 bases; J trimming: 14 bases; junction bases outside the gene matches: 2. Germline V gives CDR1 LGHNA, CDR2 YSLEER. This CDR3 is CASSPGQGLFF. CDR3 nucleotides: TGCGCCAGCAGCCCAGGACAGGGGCTGTTTTTT.

This clone was observed once. This rearrangement joins TRBV15 to TRBJ1-2; D not resolved. V was trimmed by 0 bases and J by 8 bases, leaving 13 bases between them. Germline V CDR1 and CDR2: LNHNV, YYDKDF (reference sequence). The CDR3 sequence is 14 residues long. In DNA, the CDR3 is TGTGCCACCAGCAGAGATAGGTCCGGAGGCGGCTACACCTTC. The encoded protein is CATSRDRSGGGYTF.

This clone has just a few counts. The chain combines TRBV9 with TRBJ2-1; 10 bases agree with TRBD2. The CDR3 consists of 18 residues. The V gene end was trimmed by 7 bases and the J gene end by 0 bases; junction bases not matched to a gene: 13. Germline lookup yields CDR1 SGDLS and CDR2 YYNGEE. CDR3 bases: TGTGCCAGCGAGGGGGCTAGCGGGGGCCTGAGCTCCTACAATGAGCAGTTCTTC. Its translation is CASEGASGGLSSYNEQFF.

The chain carries TRBV7-6 and TRBJ2-3; D might be TRBD1 or TRBD2, each matching 5 bases. The V end lost 4 bases, the J end lost 11 bases, and 10 bases lay between the germline ends. The CDR3 sequence is 11 residues long. CDR1 and CDR2 from the germline V gene are SGHVS and FNYEAQ. The CDR3 DNA reads TGTGCCAGCAGCTCCGGGACCGGGCAGTATTTT. Translated, it gives CASSSGTGQYF. Looking up the rest from reference TRBV7-6 and TRBJ2-3 gives the full variable domain: GAGVSQSPRYKVTKRGQDVALRCDPISGHVSLYWYRQALGQGPEFLTYFNYEAQQDKSGLPNDRFSAERPEGSISTLTIQRTEQRDSAMYRCASSSGTGQYFGPGTRLTVL.

Judged by abundance, this clone is medium-sized. CDR3 loop: CASSVRGGNEQFF. The CDR3 DNA follows: TGTGCCAGCAGTGTACGGGGAGGCAATGAGCAGTTCTTC. This sequence joins TRBV2 and TRBJ2-1; D may be TRBD2 (6 bases). The CDR3 runs to 13 residues. In germline, CDR1 is SNHLY, CDR2 FYNNEI. The V end was cut by 4 bases, the J end by 6 bases, with 10 bases between.

The gene calls are TRBV11-3 and TRBJ1-1; D ambiguous. V lost 3 bases and J 3 bases, leaving 8 bases between the germline ends. From germline, CDR1 is SGHNT and CDR2 YENEEA. This CDR3 contains 13 residues. The CDR3 reads CASSFSEDTEAFF. The CDR3, as DNA: TGTGCCAGCAGCTTTTCGGAGGACACTGAAGCTTTCTTT.

The chain couples TRBV11-2 to TRBJ2-7; D uncertain. CDR3 size: 13 residues. V was trimmed by 1 base and J by 4 bases, leaving 8 bases between them. The germline gives CDR1 SGHAT, CDR2 FQNNGV. The CDR3 reads CASSLGVKYEQYF. CDR3 nucleotide sequence: TGTGCCAGCAGCTTAGGCGTCAAGTACGAGCAGTACTTC.

The J gene is TRBJ1-1, the V gene TRBV13, with 7 bases that match TRBD1. The J segment lost 1 base and the V segment lost 5 bases, leaving 10 bases of the junction unmatched. The V gene's germline CDR1 is PRHDT and CDR2 FYEKMQ (reference sequence). This CDR3 spans 16 amino acids. The CDR3 spells CASSGGKGAGNTEAFF. As DNA, the CDR3 is TGTGCCAGCAGCGGGGGGAAGGGGGCGGGGAACACTGAAGCTTTCTTT. The whole variable domain, filled in from reference TRBV13 and TRBJ1-1, reads AAGVIQSPRHLIKEKRETATLKCYPIPRHDTVYWYQQGPGQDPQFLISFYEKMQSDKGSIPDRFSAQQFSDYHSELNMSSLELGDSALYFCASSGGKGAGNTEAFFGQGTRLTVV.